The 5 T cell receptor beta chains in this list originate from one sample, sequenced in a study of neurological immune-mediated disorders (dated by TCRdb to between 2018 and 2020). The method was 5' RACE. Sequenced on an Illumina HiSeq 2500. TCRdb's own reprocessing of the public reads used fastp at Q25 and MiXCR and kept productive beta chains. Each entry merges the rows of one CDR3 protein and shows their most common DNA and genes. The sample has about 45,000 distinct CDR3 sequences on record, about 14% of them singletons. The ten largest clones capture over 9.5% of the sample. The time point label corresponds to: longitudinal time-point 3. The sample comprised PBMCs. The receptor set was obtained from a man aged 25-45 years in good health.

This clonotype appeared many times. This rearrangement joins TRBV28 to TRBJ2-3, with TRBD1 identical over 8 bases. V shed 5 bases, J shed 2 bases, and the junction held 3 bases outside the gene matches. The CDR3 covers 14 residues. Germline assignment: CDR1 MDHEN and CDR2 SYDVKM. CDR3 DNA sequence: TGTGCCAGCAGTCGGACAGGGACCACAGATACGCAGTATTTT. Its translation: CASSRTGTTDTQYF.

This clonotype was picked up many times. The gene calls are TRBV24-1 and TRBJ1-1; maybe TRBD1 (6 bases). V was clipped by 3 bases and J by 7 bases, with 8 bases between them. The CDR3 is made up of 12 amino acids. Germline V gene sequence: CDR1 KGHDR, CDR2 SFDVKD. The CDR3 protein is CATSDEGVEAFF. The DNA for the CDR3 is TGTGCCACCAGTGATGAGGGGGTTGAAGCTTTCTTT.

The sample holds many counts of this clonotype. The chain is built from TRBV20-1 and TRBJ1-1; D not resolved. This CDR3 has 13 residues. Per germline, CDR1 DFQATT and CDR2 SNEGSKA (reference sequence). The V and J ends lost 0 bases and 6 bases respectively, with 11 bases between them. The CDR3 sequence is CSARDGPRPEAFF. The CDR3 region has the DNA TGCAGTGCTAGAGATGGGCCACGGCCTGAAGCTTTCTTT.

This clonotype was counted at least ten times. CDR3 sequence (DNA): TGCAGCGTCCAAACAGGGGGCAATCAGCCCCAGCATTTT. Protein product: CSVQTGGNQPQHF. The rearrangement joins TRBV29-1 to TRBJ1-5, with TRBD1 matching over 7 bases. The J segment lost 2 bases and the V segment lost 6 bases, leaving 4 bases of the junction unmatched. The germline gives CDR1 SQVTM, CDR2 ANQGSEA. The CDR3 extends over 13 amino acids.

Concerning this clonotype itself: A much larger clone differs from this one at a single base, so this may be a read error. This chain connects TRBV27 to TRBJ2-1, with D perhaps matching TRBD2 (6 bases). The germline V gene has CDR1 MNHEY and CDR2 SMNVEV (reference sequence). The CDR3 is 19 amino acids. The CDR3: CACSKGLLRREKMNDEQFF. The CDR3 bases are TGTGCCTGCAGTAAGGGGCTTCTAAGACGGGAGAAAATGAACGATGAGCAGTTCTTC.